The rows below give T cell receptor beta chains drawn from one sample of a study of tumor-infiltrating lymphocytes in oesophageal squamous cell carcinoma. TCRdb analysed the PCR reads with MiXCR anew, one entry per CDR3 protein. The table includes roughly 20,000 distinct CDR3 sequences, 39% detected once. Sequenced: esophageal tumor tissue. The source is a male donor with esophageal squamous cell carcinoma. CDR3s include the opening cysteine and the closing phenylalanine or tryptophan. A D gene is named only where the DNA matches it firmly. Size is stated for part of the rows, as once, few or many counts, or as a class when the clone is expanded.

V	J	D	size	CDR3	DNA
TRBV12-5	TRBJ2-1	NA	NA	CASGQGTGASDEQFF	TGTGCTAGTGGCCAGGGAACGGGGGCTTCGGATGAGCAGTTCTTC
TRBV7-8	TRBJ2-7	TRBD1	medium-sized	CASSFGTGHSYEQYF	TGTGCCAGCAGCTTTGGGACAGGGCACTCCTACGAGCAGTACTTC
TRBV7-3	TRBJ2-7	TRBD2	NA	CASSLTALGREGYEQYF	TGTGCCAGCAGCTTAACCGCCCTAGGGCGGGAGGGGTATGAGCAGTACTTC
TRBV11-2	TRBJ2-1	TRBD2	NA	CASSQQTSGNEQFF	TGTGCCAGCAGCCAGCAGACTAGCGGGAATGAGCAGTTCTTC
TRBV5-1	TRBJ2-7	TRBD1	medium-sized	CASRPDRGAYEQYF	TGCGCCAGCAGGCCGGACAGGGGGGCCTACGAGCAGTACTTC
TRBV2	TRBJ2-7	TRBD1	few	CASRRQGGSYEQYF	TGTGCCAGCAGGAGACAGGGTGGCTCCTACGAGCAGTACTTC
TRBV7-6	TRBJ2-1	TRBD2	NA	CASSPSSGRAKNEQFF	TGTGCCAGCAGCCCGAGTAGCGGGAGGGCCAAGAATGAGCAGTTCTTC
TRBV7-2	TRBJ2-1	TRBD2	NA	CASSLAFAGLAFGNEQFF	TGTGCCAGCAGCTTGGCCTTCGCGGGACTAGCATTTGGTAATGAGCAGTTCTTC
TRBV7-9	TRBJ2-1	TRBD1	many	CASSFGTGEQFF	TGTGCCAGCAGCTTTGGGACAGGAGAGCAGTTCTTC
TRBV28	TRBJ2-1	NA	many	CASRERTVDNEQFF	TGTGCCAGCAGGGAGAGGACAGTTGACAATGAGCAGTTCTTC
TRBV11-2	TRBJ2-1	TRBD2	few	CASSLRAGGNEQFF	TGTGCCAGCAGCTTAAGAGCGGGAGGGAATGAGCAGTTCTTC
TRBV4-1	TRBJ1-5	NA	many	CASSQVGGSNQPQHF	TGCGCCAGCAGCCAAGTGGGGGGGAGCAATCAGCCCCAGCATTTT
TRBV28	TRBJ2-5	TRBD1	NA	CAGSPTGTGAYNEQYF	TGTGCCGGCAGTCCGACCGGGACAGGGGCCTACAATGAGCAGTACTTC
TRBV20-1	TRBJ2-3	NA	NA	CSVARGVSTDTQYF	TGCAGTGTCGCCCGAGGTGTTAGCACAGATACGCAGTATTTT
TRBV7-9	TRBJ2-1	NA	many	CASSSLAYSRSSYNEQFF	TGTGCCAGCAGCTCGCTAGCTTATAGCAGAAGCTCCTACAATGAGCAGTTCTTC
TRBV28	TRBJ2-1	TRBD2	NA	CASKISGGSRNEQFF	TGTGCCAGCAAGATTAGCGGGGGGTCTCGGAATGAGCAGTTCTTC
TRBV7-3	TRBJ2-3	NA	many	CASSLIGGKADTQYF	TGTGCCAGCAGCTTAATCGGCGGGAAGGCAGATACGCAGTATTTT
TRBV7-9	TRBJ2-7	TRBD1	medium-sized	CASSLGTGYDEQYF	TGTGCCAGCAGCTTAGGGACAGGGTACGACGAGCAGTACTTC
TRBV12-3/TRBV12-4	TRBJ2-5	NA	few	CASKTGLEETQYF	TGTGCCAGCAAGACCGGACTGGAAGAGACCCAGTACTTC
TRBV7-9	TRBJ1-2	TRBD1	few	CASSNIITGDFNYGYTF	TGTGCCAGCAGCAATATCATCACAGGGGATTTTAACTATGGCTACACCTTC
TRBV28	TRBJ2-5	TRBD2	NA	CASKGTSGRARETQYF	TGTGCCAGCAAGGGGACTAGCGGGAGGGCCAGGGAGACCCAGTACTTC
TRBV5-6	TRBJ2-7	NA	many	CASSADPYEQYF	TGTGCCAGCAGCGCCGACCCCTACGAGCAGTACTTC
TRBV7-9	TRBJ2-3	NA	medium-sized	CASSKDAGYTDTQYF	TGTGCCAGCAGCAAAGACGCAGGGTACACAGATACGCAGTATTTT
TRBV7-8	TRBJ2-3	NA	few	CASRPDTSTTDTQYF	TGTGCCAGCAGGCCGGACACTTCTACCACAGATACGCAGTATTTT
TRBV3-1	TRBJ2-1	NA	NA	CASSLRQSSYNEQFF	TGTGCCAGCAGCCTCCGCCAGAGCTCCTACAATGAGCAGTTCTTC
TRBV6-1	TRBJ2-7	NA	NA	CASTGANPHEQYF	TGTGCCAGCACTGGGGCGAACCCCCACGAGCAGTACTTC
TRBV12-3/TRBV12-4	TRBJ2-4	NA	NA	CASSLMGGNIQYF	TGTGCCAGCAGTTTAATGGGGGGAAACATTCAGTACTTC